The clone carrying this T cell receptor beta chain showed up many times. Its specificity is unknown. Germline lookup yields CDR1 SEHNR and CDR2 FQNEAQ (reference sequence). With 2 bases clipped from V and 4 bases from J, the junction kept 6 bases outside the gene matches. This CDR3 region has 16 residues. PCR was performed a second time for roughly 7 to 12 cycles using a sample-barcoded 5' primer and a J-beta primer mix. Each CDR3 protein gets one entry after TCRdb re-called the 5' RACE reads with MiXCR. The data hold 870,000 or so distinct CDR3 sequences, with more than 25% observed a single time. This entry is derived from a study of blood T cells in healthy people across ages. Study-wide results and caveats: Researchers deemed the diversity estimates from one million T cells underestimates.

The study drew donors from healthy Caucasian individuals in Russia aged roughly 6 to 95. This chain connects TRBV7-9 to TRBJ2-7; 12 positions agree with TRBD2. Sequenced material: blood. The TCR was taken from a woman of 80 years or more in good health. In DNA, the CDR3 is TGTGCCAGCAGCTTACTCCGGACTAGCGGGACGTACGAGCAGTACTTC. Its protein is CASSLLRTSGTYEQYF.